What follows are 24 T cell receptor beta chains derived from one specimen sequenced in a study of T cell responses to AZD1222 COVID-19 vaccine. Repertoires were generated with immunoSEQ multiplex PCR, while TCRdb's copy carries only in-frame clones and drops some. The sample yields 75,000 to 80,000 clones, over 65% seen once. The sequenced sample was peripheral blood, obtained 28 days after the second dose of the MenACWY control vaccine. These TCRs come from an adult who received the MenACWY meningococcal vaccine as a control.

This sequence joins TRBV24-1 and TRBJ2-3; D remains unclear. The CDR3 covers 13 residues. Germline V gene data show CDR1 as KGHDR and CDR2 as SFDVKD. Trimming removed 5 bases at V and 6 bases at J, with 11 bases between. DNA for the CDR3: TGTGCCACCAGTGCTCAAATTCCCGATACGCAGTATTTT. Translation gives CATSAQIPDTQYF.

The V gene is TRBV10-3, the J gene TRBJ2-2; the match to TRBD1 covers 7 bases. Per germline, CDR1 ENHRY and CDR2 SYGVKD. The CDR3 runs to 15 residues. V dropped 6 bases and J dropped 0; count of bases not matched to a gene: 4. The CDR3 reads CAISPGTANTGELFF. CDR3 sequence (DNA): TGTGCCATCAGCCCCGGGACAGCGAACACCGGGGAGCTGTTTTTT.

The chain is built from TRBV7-6 and TRBJ2-2, with TRBD2 matching 9 bases. With V trimmed by 4 bases and J by 0 bases, 6 bases remained unmatched. CDR3 length equals 17 residues. The germline CDR1 and CDR2 sequences are SGHVS and FNYEAQ. The CDR3, as DNA: TGTGCCAGCAGCTCGTGGCGGGGGGGTACGAACACCGGGGAGCTGTTTTTT. Protein product: CASSSWRGGTNTGELFF.

The chain carries TRBV6-2 or TRBV6-3 and TRBJ2-3; TRBD2 agrees at 7 bases. The CDR3 is 16 residues long. Germline V gene data show CDR1 as MNHEY and CDR2 as SVGEGT. V lost 2 bases to trimming and J lost 0 bases; unmatched junction nucleotides: 5. This CDR3 reads CASSYERGRSTDTQYF. The CDR3 DNA sequence: TGTGCCAGCAGTTACGAGCGGGGACGAAGCACAGATACGCAGTATTTT.

The chain uses TRBV30 and TRBJ1-4, with 7 bases lining up with TRBD1. The ends lost 5 bases at V and 10 bases at J; junction bases unmatched: 10. Germline V gene data show CDR1 as GTSNPN and CDR2 as SVGIG (reference sequence). This CDR3 is built from 13 residues. CDR3 in amino acids: CAWGQVIPGKLFF. The DNA for the CDR3 is TGTGCCTGGGGACAGGTAATCCCCGGAAAACTGTTTTTT.

This chain links TRBV27 with TRBJ2-2; D is uncertain. Trimming took off 7 bases at V and 4 bases at J, with 13 bases between the two ends. Germline CDR1 is MNHEY and CDR2 is SMNVEV (reference sequence). The CDR3 length is 14 residues. The CDR3 region has the DNA TGTGCCAGCAAAAGTGGCGTGGGCACCGGGGAGCTGTTTTTT. Protein product: CASKSGVGTGELFF.

V is TRBV11-2 and J is TRBJ2-3; tentative D call: TRBD1 (5 bases). The CDR3 totals 13 residues. From germline, CDR1 is SGHAT and CDR2 FQNNGV. The V end lost 3 bases, the J end lost 4 bases, and 8 bases lay between the germline ends. CDR3 DNA: TGTGCCAGCAGCTTTCAGGGTTCAGATACGCAGTATTTT. This gives the protein CASSFQGSDTQYF.

The chain carries TRBV5-1 and TRBJ2-1; D unresolved. The CDR3 loop spans 16 amino acids. CDR1 and CDR2 (germline): SGHRS, YFSETQ. The V and J ends lost 0 bases and 7 bases respectively, with 17 bases between them. In DNA, the CDR3 is TGCGCCAGCAGCTTGGGACTCACCAGTAAAGGGAATGAGCAGTTCTTC. It codes for CASSLGLTSKGNEQFF. The full variable domain, with the rest looked up from reference TRBV5-1 and TRBJ2-1, is KAGVTQTPRYLIKTRGQQVTLSCSPISGHRSVSWYQQTPGQGLQFLFEYFSETQRNKGNFPGRFSGRQFSNSRSEMNVSTLELGDSALYLCASSLGLTSKGNEQFFGPGTRLTVL.

Note on this clone: Other DNA sequences in this specimen translate into the identical CDR3. V gene TRBV12-3 or TRBV12-4 combines with J gene TRBJ1-1; a weak D match, TRBD1 (6 bases). This CDR3 region has 13 residues. The germline V and J ends were trimmed by 3 bases and 4 bases, with 9 bases remaining between them. CDR3 protein: CASSLKGGTEAFF. The CDR3 region has the DNA TGTGCCAGCAGTTTGAAGGGGGGCACTGAAGCTTTCTTT.

This chain uses TRBV5-6 with TRBJ2-3, with 8 bases fitting TRBD1. The V and J ends lost 6 bases and 0 bases, in that order; junction bases with no gene match: 6. The CDR3 runs to 15 residues. Per the germline V gene, CDR1 is SGHDT and CDR2 is YYEEEE. CDR3 bases: TGTGCCAGCATACCGACAGGGGCTAGCACAGATACGCAGTATTTT. Translated, it gives CASIPTGASTDTQYF.

This clone has a count of ten or more. This sequence joins TRBV2 and TRBJ1-1; no definite D call. Per the germline V gene, CDR1 is SNHLY and CDR2 is FYNNEI. This CDR3 is built from 13 residues. The V and J ends lost 1 base and 5 bases respectively, with 8 bases between them. The chain's CDR3 is CASSEVLGTEAFF. The CDR3 DNA sequence: TGTGCCAGCAGTGAAGTTTTGGGGACTGAAGCTTTCTTT.

The genes are TRBV11-2 and TRBJ2-2; D gene unclear. This CDR3 has 12 residues. Looked up from germline, CDR1 is SGHAT and CDR2 is FQNNGV. Trimming removed 1 base at V and 6 bases at J, with 3 bases between. The CDR3 sequence is CASSLGSGELFF. CDR3 sequence (DNA): TGTGCCAGCAGCTTAGGGTCCGGGGAGCTGTTTTTT.

The chain joins TRBV15 to TRBJ1-4; the D gene is possibly TRBD1 (6 bases). V was trimmed by 0 bases and J by 5 bases, leaving 10 bases between them. The germline gives CDR1 LNHNV, CDR2 YYDKDF (reference sequence). The CDR3 length is 15 residues. CDR3 DNA: TGTGCCACCAGCAGAGATCGGAGGGGGAATGAAAAACTGTTTTTT. Translating it yields CATSRDRRGNEKLFF.

The rearrangement joins TRBV5-1 to TRBJ2-5; D call uncertain. Trimming shortened V by 0 bases and J by 6 bases, and 9 bases separated the two germline ends. The CDR3 runs to 13 residues. From germline, CDR1 is SGHRS and CDR2 YFSETQ. CDR3 sequence (DNA): TGCGCCAGCAGCTTGGAAGGGATACAGACCCAGTACTTC. Residues: CASSLEGIQTQYF.

This chain connects TRBV6-5 to TRBJ2-7; tentatively, D is TRBD1 (6 bases). Germline V CDR1 and CDR2: MNHEY, SVGAGI. This CDR3 is built from 14 residues. V was pared by 5 bases and J by 0 bases, with 11 bases between. The CDR3 protein is CASSLRQASYEQYF. The CDR3 DNA reads TGTGCCAGCAGTCTGCGACAGGCCTCCTACGAGCAGTACTTC.

The CDR3 DNA reads as TGTGCCAGCAGTTTCATAGTAAAGGAGACCCAGTACTTC. Amino acid sequence: CASSFIVKETQYF. V is TRBV6-5 and J is TRBJ2-5; D not certain. V was trimmed by 4 bases and J by 5 bases, leaving 11 bases between them. This CDR3 is 13 amino acids long. CDR1 is MNHEY and CDR2 is SVGAGI in the germline V gene.

J is TRBJ2-1 and V is TRBV7-2; TRBD2 matches at 10 bases. Germline CDR1 is SGHTA and CDR2 is FQGNSA. Losses at the gene ends were 5 bases for V and 8 bases for J; bases not matched to a gene: 12. CDR3 length: 16 residues. For the CDR3, the DNA is TGTGCCAGCAGCATACGACTAGCGGGCGTTAGGGATGAGCAGTTCTTC. Amino acids: CASSIRLAGVRDEQFF.

The chain carries TRBV5-6 and TRBJ2-1; D is undetermined. The germline V gene has CDR1 SGHDT and CDR2 YYEEEE. With 4 bases removed from V and 2 bases from J, the gap between germline ends came to 13 bases. The CDR3 spans 15 residues. For the CDR3, the DNA is TGTGCCAGCAGCCCCGGTTATTGGGCCTACAATGAGCAGTTCTTC. Protein product: CASSPGYWAYNEQFF.

This chain connects TRBV5-5 to TRBJ2-7; TRBD2 matches 7 bases. This CDR3 has 16 amino acids. V was pared by 0 bases and J by 3 bases, with 9 bases of the junction left unmatched. Germline V gives CDR1 SGHKS, CDR2 YYEKEE (reference sequence). The CDR3 spells CASSLAVAGVNYEQYF. The DNA of the CDR3 is TGTGCCAGCAGCTTGGCTGTCGCGGGAGTGAACTACGAGCAGTACTTC.

The chain links TRBV9 to TRBJ2-7, with 8 bases fitting TRBD1. J gave up 3 bases and V 5 bases, and 10 bases lay outside the gene matches. Germline V gene sequence: CDR1 SGDLS, CDR2 YYNGEE. This CDR3 is 15 amino acids long. The CDR3: CASSTGQGPLYEQYF. For the CDR3, the DNA is TGTGCCAGCAGTACCGGACAGGGCCCCCTCTACGAGCAGTACTTC. Full variable domain (rest looked up from reference TRBV9 and TRBJ2-7): DSGVTQTPKHLITATGQRVTLRCSPRSGDLSVYWYQQSLDQGLQFLIQYYNGEERAKGNILERFSAQQFPDLHSELNLSSLELGDSALYFCASSTGQGPLYEQYFGPGTRLTVT.

This rearrangement joins TRBV4-2 to TRBJ1-2, with D tentatively TRBD1 (6 bases). V lost 4 bases and J lost 2, with 14 bases in between. Germline V gives CDR1 LGHNA, CDR2 YNFKEQ. The CDR3 consists of 15 residues. DNA of the CDR3: TGTGCCAGCAGCCCTTTCCGGGACAACAACTATGGCTACACCTTC. It encodes CASSPFRDNNYGYTF.

This chain joins TRBV7-8 and TRBJ1-3; D gene unclear. The length of the CDR3 is 16 residues. In germline, CDR1 is SGHVS, CDR2 FQNEAQ. V was shortened by 2 bases and J by 0 bases, with 11 bases between the two germline ends. The CDR3 DNA is TGTGCCAGCAGCTTAAGAGTTCCGGGCTCTGGAAACACCATATATTTT. It encodes CASSLRVPGSGNTIYF.

This clone showed up many times. V and J are TRBV7-9 and TRBJ1-2; D is ambiguous. The CDR3 has 12 residues. Trimming cost V 4 bases and J 8 bases, with 11 bases left between them. Germline CDR1 reads SEHNR; CDR2 reads FQNEAQ (reference sequence). CDR3 in DNA: TGTGCCAGCAGCTCCTATACTATGGGCTACACCTTC. Translating it yields CASSSYTMGYTF.

The rearrangement joins TRBV5-1 to TRBJ2-1; D is unresolved. Trimming stripped 0 bases from V and 8 bases from J, with 9 bases between. The CDR3 totals 13 residues. Looked up from germline, CDR1 is SGHRS and CDR2 is YFSETQ. The CDR3 DNA follows: TGCGCCAGCAGCTTGGGCCATACCGATGAGCAGTTCTTC. Its protein is CASSLGHTDEQFF.